Each of the 28 T cell receptor beta chains below was sequenced from the same sample in a study of shared clonotypes between healthy human individuals. Assay used: immunoSEQ multiplex PCR; TCRdb lists only in-frame clones, some missing. The data hold more than 400,000 clones, with almost 97% observed a single time. Sample: naive CD4+ T cells sorted from blood. Specified subset: CD45RA+ positively selected. These TCRs come from a woman in her 30s in good health.

The rearrangement joins TRBV28 to TRBJ1-1, with D possibly matching TRBD1 (5 bases). Germline CDR1 is MDHEN and CDR2 is SYDVKM. This CDR3 is 13 amino acids long. V lost 6 bases and J 2 bases, leaving 10 bases between the germline ends. The CDR3 DNA sequence: TGTGCCAGCAGCTCGGGGGAAAACACTGAAGCTTTCTTT. This translates into CASSSGENTEAFF. The full variable domain, rest sourced from reference TRBV28 and TRBJ1-1, is DVKVTQSSRYLVKRTGEKVFLECVQDMDHENMFWYRQDPGLGLRLIYFSYDVKMKEKGDIPEGYSVSREKKERFSLILESASTNQTSMYLCASSSGENTEAFFGQGTRLTVV.

This clone was counted once. The V call is TRBV2, the J call TRBJ2-4; 8 nucleotides line up with TRBD1. V was pared by 3 bases and J by 6 bases, with 4 bases of the junction left unmatched. Germline V gene sequence: CDR1 SNHLY, CDR2 FYNNEI. The CDR3 has 14 amino acids. CDR3 residues: CASSERTGSNIQYF. The CDR3 bases are TGTGCCAGCAGTGAGAGGACAGGGTCAAACATTCAGTACTTC.

The chain combines TRBV7-9 with TRBJ1-1, with D possibly being TRBD1 (6 bases). Per germline, CDR1 SEHNR and CDR2 FQNEAQ (reference sequence). This CDR3 contains 14 residues. Deletions cut 5 bases from V and 4 bases from J, with 14 bases between. The CDR3 protein is CASSPRQDRTEAFF. In nucleotides, the CDR3 is TGTGCCAGCAGCCCCAGACAGGATCGCACTGAAGCTTTCTTT.

The genes are TRBV19 and TRBJ2-2, with TRBD2 matching over 13 bases. V gave up 6 bases and J gave up 7 bases; unmatched junction bases: 2. There are 14 residues in the CDR3. The germline gives CDR1 LNHDA, CDR2 SQIVND (reference sequence). CDR3 bases: TGTGCCAGTAGCCGGACTAGCGGGAGCGGGGAGCTGTTTTTT. As protein: CASSRTSGSGELFF.

The rearrangement links TRBV11-3 to TRBJ2-3; 10 nucleotides agree with TRBD2. V trimming: 2 bases; J trimming: 2 bases; junction bases outside the gene matches: 1. In germline, CDR1 is SGHNT, CDR2 YENEEA. The CDR3 has 15 amino acids. The CDR3 DNA follows: TGTGCCAGCAGCTTAAGCGGGGGGGCCACAGATACGCAGTATTTT. Residues: CASSLSGGATDTQYF.

The chain uses TRBV19 and TRBJ2-3; TRBD1 aligns across 8 bases. J gave up 1 base and V 9 bases, and 3 bases lay outside the gene matches. Germline V lookup: CDR1 LNHDA, CDR2 SQIVND (reference sequence). CDR3 length equals 13 residues. The CDR3 sequence is CASLGQGTDTQYF. CDR3 in DNA: TGTGCCAGCTTGGGACAGGGCACAGATACGCAGTATTTT.

The chain links TRBV27 to TRBJ1-1, with 8 positions matching TRBD1. V dropped 5 bases and J dropped 3; count of bases not matched to a gene: 8. Per the germline V gene, CDR1 is MNHEY and CDR2 is SMNVEV (reference sequence). The CDR3 has 15 residues. The CDR3 loop reads CASSPQTGGDTEAFF. CDR3 coding DNA: TGTGCCAGCAGTCCGCAAACAGGGGGGGACACTGAAGCTTTCTTT.

Here the CDR3 reads CASSSRKGSHEQYF. CDR3 sequence (DNA): TGTGCCAGCAGTTCCCGCAAGGGGAGCCACGAGCAGTACTTC. V and J are TRBV6-5 and TRBJ2-7, with D possibly being TRBD1 or TRBD2 (5 bases each). The length of the CDR3 is 14 residues. The V end was cut by 4 bases, the J end by 5 bases, with 15 bases between. Germline values: CDR1 MNHEY, CDR2 SVGAGI.

The chain joins TRBV18 to TRBJ2-7, with a tentative D call TRBD2 (5 bases). The CDR3 length is 12 residues. Germline CDR1 reads KGHSH; CDR2 reads LQKENI. Trimming left V 0 bases short and J 5 bases short, with 5 bases between. The DNA of the CDR3 is TGTGCCAGCTCACCACCCGGGAACGAGCAGTACTTC. This encodes CASSPPGNEQYF. Full variable domain (outside the CDR3, taken from reference TRBV18 and TRBJ2-7): NAGVMQNPRHLVRRRGQEARLRCSPMKGHSHVYWYRQLPEEGLKFMVYLQKENIIDESGMPKERFSAEFPKEGPSILRIQQVVRGDSAAYFCASSPPGNEQYFGPGTRLTVT.

The rearrangement joins TRBV5-1 to TRBJ1-4; D might be TRBD1 (5 bases). Per germline, CDR1 SGHRS and CDR2 YFSETQ. The CDR3 runs 16 residues. V gave up 0 bases and J gave up 1 base, with 10 bases separating them. CDR3 nucleotide sequence: TGCGCCAGCAGCTTGGGTCCCGGGGGAACTAATGAAAAACTGTTTTTT. Translation: CASSLGPGGTNEKLFF.

V is TRBV28 and J is TRBJ2-1; 7 nucleotides agree with TRBD2. From germline, CDR1 is MDHEN and CDR2 SYDVKM. Trimming at V came to 3 bases and at J to 3 bases, leaving 8 bases not matched to a gene. The CDR3 length is 16 residues. The CDR3 nucleotides read TGTGCCAGCAGTTTCCCCGGACTAGTGGGCTACAATGAGCAGTTCTTC. Translating it yields CASSFPGLVGYNEQFF.

This rearrangement joins TRBV7-2 to TRBJ2-7, with 11 nucleotides matching TRBD2. The V gene's germline CDR1 is SGHTA and CDR2 FQGNSA. The CDR3 is made up of 16 amino acids. V was clipped by 5 bases and J by 6 bases; unmatched bases: 12. CDR3 sequence: CASSPQATSGIFEQYF. The CDR3 DNA is TGTGCCAGCAGCCCACAAGCGACTAGCGGGATTTTCGAGCAGTACTTC. The whole variable domain, filled in from reference TRBV7-2 and TRBJ2-7, reads GAGVSQSPSNKVTEKGKDVELRCDPISGHTALYWYRQSLGQGLEFLIYFQGNSAPDKSGLPSDRFSAERTGGSVSTLTIQRTQQEDSAVYLCASSPQATSGIFEQYFGPGTRLTVT.

This clone appeared once. The chain links TRBV25-1 to TRBJ2-2; 8 bases align to TRBD2. Losses at the gene ends were 1 base for V and 4 bases for J; bases not matched to a gene: 8. The CDR3 has 17 residues. Germline V gene sequence: CDR1 MGHDK, CDR2 SYGVNS. The CDR3 nucleotides read TGTGCCAGCAGTGAATCTGTCGGGAGGGCCGCCACCGGGGAGCTGTTTTTT. This sequence encodes CASSESVGRAATGELFF.

In this sample, this clone turned up once. The J gene is TRBJ1-5, the V gene TRBV27; D gene uncertain. Between the trimmed V and J ends, which lost 5 bases and 2 bases, there was a span of 16 bases. The germline gives CDR1 MNHEY, CDR2 SMNVEV (reference sequence). This CDR3 contains 16 residues. The CDR3 loop reads CASSTTFGGGNQPQHF. The CDR3 region has the DNA TGTGCCAGCAGTACCACCTTTGGAGGCGGCAATCAGCCCCAGCATTTT.

V gene TRBV7-7 combines with J gene TRBJ2-5, with D possibly being TRBD2 (5 bases). The V end was cut by 0 bases, the J end by 5 bases, with 10 bases between. CDR3 size: 14 residues. The germline gives CDR1 SSHAT, CDR2 FNYEAQ (reference sequence). CDR3 in amino acids: CASSLASPGETQYF. The DNA for the CDR3 is TGTGCCAGCAGCTTAGCGAGCCCGGGGGAGACCCAGTACTTC.

In its sample, this clone was seen once. The chain recombines TRBV28 with TRBJ2-5; D is perhaps TRBD1 (5 bases). The CDR3 consists of 12 residues. From germline, CDR1 is MDHEN and CDR2 SYDVKM. V lost 11 bases, J lost 4 bases, and 14 bases lay in between. The CDR3: CAGQGIGETQYF. Written as DNA, the CDR3 is TGTGCCGGTCAGGGTATCGGAGAGACCCAGTACTTC.

J is TRBJ1-4 and V is TRBV19; 7 bases fit TRBD1. The germline V gene encodes CDR1 LNHDA and CDR2 SQIVND (reference sequence). The CDR3 is made up of 13 amino acids. Unmatched junction bases numbered 9, after V lost 10 bases and J lost 7 bases. CDR3 sequence: CATATGRPEKLFF. The CDR3 coding sequence is TGTGCCACCGCGACAGGGAGGCCTGAAAAACTGTTTTTT. Complete variable domain (other parts from reference TRBV19 and TRBJ1-4): DGGITQSPKYLFRKEGQNVTLSCEQNLNHDAMYWYRQDPGQGLRLIYYSQIVNDFQKGDIAEGYSVSREKKESFPLTVTSAQKNPTAFYLCATATGRPEKLFFGSGTQLSVL.

Note on this clone: In the same sample, other DNA sequences code for this CDR3. The V call is TRBV19, the J call TRBJ1-5; 7 bases map to TRBD1. Germline values: CDR1 LNHDA, CDR2 SQIVND (reference sequence). CDR3 length: 13 amino acids. V lost 8 bases, J lost 3 bases, and 4 bases stayed unmatched. The CDR3 nucleotides read TGTGCCAGTTCCGGGACAGTCAATCAGCCCCAGCATTTT. Residues: CASSGTVNQPQHF.

CDR3 sequence (DNA): TGTGCCAGCAGTTTAGCCGGCCTCTATGGCTACACCTTC. Translated: CASSLAGLYGYTF. The rearrangement uses TRBV28 and TRBJ1-2; no firm D call. The CDR3 runs 13 residues. The V gene's germline CDR1 is MDHEN and CDR2 SYDVKM. The V end was cut by 2 bases, the J end by 4 bases, with 8 bases between.

The rearrangement joins TRBV2 to TRBJ2-5; TRBD2 matches at 7 bases. With 11 bases clipped from V and 5 bases from J, the junction kept 17 bases outside the gene matches. The CDR3 is 15 residues long. Germline assignment: CDR1 SNHLY and CDR2 FYNNEI. CDR3 in DNA: TGTGCCGACAGCCGCGAGACGGGAGCGGGGGAGACCCAGTACTTC. Amino acids: CADSRETGAGETQYF.

This chain's CDR3 is CASTHLAGLADTQYF. CDR3 DNA: TGTGCCAGCACCCATCTGGCGGGTTTAGCAGATACGCAGTATTTT. This rearrangement joins TRBV28 to TRBJ2-3; perhaps TRBD2 as D (5 bases). Germline lookup yields CDR1 MDHEN and CDR2 SYDVKM. Trimming removed 7 bases from V and 4 bases from J, with 18 bases in between. The CDR3 runs to 15 residues.

The chain couples TRBV6-5 to TRBJ2-5; 8 nucleotides line up with TRBD2. The J call could be wrong; TRBJ2-7 is a better fit for the DNA end. CDR1 and CDR2 (germline): MNHEY, SVGAGI. There are 13 residues in the CDR3. The CDR3 DNA is TGTGCCAGCTCCCGCCGGGGGGGTTACGAGCAGTACTTC. Its protein is CASSRRGGYEQYF.

This chain links TRBV18 with TRBJ2-7, with D possibly TRBD1 on 7 matching bases. Germline values: CDR1 KGHSH, CDR2 LQKENI. This CDR3 spans 16 amino acids. V lost 6 bases and J lost 1, with 19 bases in between. The CDR3 sequence is CASSTEGAVASYEQYF. DNA of the CDR3: TGTGCCAGCTCGACGGAGGGGGCGGTGGCGTCCTACGAGCAGTACTTC.

The genes are TRBV28 and TRBJ2-1; no clear D gene. The CDR3 has 11 residues. V was shortened by 10 bases and J by 5 bases, with 9 bases between the two germline ends. Germline V gene lookup returns CDR1 MDHEN and CDR2 SYDVKM. CDR3 DNA: TGTGCCACCGATACAGACAATGAGCAGTTCTTC. Its protein product is CATDTDNEQFF.

The CDR3 loop is CASSFSQGRLTDTQYF. CDR3 sequence (DNA): TGCGCCAGCAGCTTTTCACAGGGGAGGTTAACAGATACGCAGTATTTT. V gene TRBV5-1 combines with J gene TRBJ2-3, with D possibly matching TRBD1 (7 bases). V lost 2 bases and J lost 3, with 16 bases in between. The CDR3 has 16 amino acids. Germline CDR1 is SGHRS and CDR2 is YFSETQ.

V usage is TRBV29-1 and J usage is TRBJ2-1; D gene ambiguous. Germline V lookup: CDR1 SQVTM, CDR2 ANQGSEA. The CDR3 totals 13 residues. Trimming cost V 1 base and J 5 bases, with 9 bases left between them. The CDR3 DNA sequence: TGCAGCGTTGAAGGGCGGATGCACAATGAGCAGTTCTTC. Its translation: CSVEGRMHNEQFF.

The V call is TRBV28, the J call TRBJ2-3, with D perhaps TRBD1 (6 bases). The germline V gene encodes CDR1 MDHEN and CDR2 SYDVKM. V was trimmed by 7 bases and J by 7 bases, leaving 15 bases between them. There are 13 residues in the CDR3. In DNA form, the CDR3 reads TGTGCCAGCATAAACAGGGCTCTGAATACGCAGTATTTT. Residues: CASINRALNTQYF.

The chain uses TRBV19 and TRBJ2-2, with 14 bases identical to TRBD2. CDR3 size: 19 residues. V was pared by 5 bases and J by 6 bases, with 14 bases of the junction left unmatched. CDR1 and CDR2 from the germline V gene are LNHDA and SQIVND (reference sequence). The CDR3 is CASSPGLAGGPLVAGELFF. The CDR3 nucleotides are TGTGCCAGTAGTCCAGGACTAGCGGGAGGCCCCCTGGTGGCCGGGGAGCTGTTTTTT.